This T cell receptor beta chain comes out of a study of OX40 agonist ivuxolimab in advanced cancers. Some background on the complete study: Ivuxolimab, which targeted the costimulatory receptor OX40 (CD134), was an agonistic, fully human IgG2 monoclonal antibody. Intravenous ivuxolimab was administered to patients every 2 weeks at six dose levels: 0.01, 0.1, 0.3, 1.5, 3 and 10 mg/kg. Among the roughly 52 dose-escalation patients, about 19 had hepatocellular carcinoma, roughly 15 melanoma, 9 renal cell carcinoma and 9 head and neck cancer. A male proportion of roughly 80% and a mean age of around 60 years, ranging from roughly 23 to 85, were recorded for the dose-escalation cohort. Patients were allowed to have had prior anti-PD-1, anti-PD-L1 or anti-CTLA-4 therapy, and 40% of the dose-escalation patients had previously received checkpoint inhibitors. Three dose-escalation patients achieved partial responses, one with hepatocellular carcinoma and two with cutaneous melanoma. Peripheral TCRbeta sequencing was intended to test whether TCR sequence diversity was altered and clonal T-cell expansion was caused by ivuxolimab. The paper covers the monotherapy dose-escalation part of the phase I ivuxolimab trial, which included N of about 56 patients. Beyond this particular receptor, the publication reports: After ivuxolimab, more expanded clones were found on average in CD8+ T cells than in CD4+ T cells. In the 0.1-3.0 mg/kg groups, partial responders were among the patients with the lowest normalized peripheral clonal expansion, particularly in CD8+ T cells. At doses from 0.1 to 3.0 mg/kg, clonal expansion was seen in both CD4+ and CD8+ blood T cells between baseline and week 6. Antigen specificity was not determined for the clonally expanded peripheral T cells. Low levels of normalized T-cell clonal expansion were also seen in some patients who did not respond.

In regard to this clone: Its antigen remains unidentified. Per-base qualities were not stored, and no clone one base away is much larger.

To sequence the TCRbeta CDR3 region, genomic DNA was isolated from the sorted cells. TCRbeta CDR3 regions were sequenced using the immunoSEQ Assay. TCRdb provides this immuneACCESS table in a form limited to in-frame rearrangements. Some clones are lacking; in checked studies, under half of them reflect an unresolved V gene, and why the rest are absent is not known. The sample table contains approximately 98,000 clones; only one count was recorded for more than 80% of them. The ten largest clones capture around 5.9% of the sample. Trimming removed 3 bases from V and 6 bases from J, leaving 11 bases between the germline ends. The CDR3 runs 14 amino acids, cysteine and phenylalanine included. Only the CDR3 part of the read is kept: 42 bases, read in frame from the first base. CDR1 and CDR2, looked up from the germline V gene, are KGHSH and LQKENI. Patients with a history of autoimmune disease or receiving systemic immunosuppression were excluded from the trial. In every dose cohort, peripheral blood was drawn for TCR sequencing at baseline, cycle 4 day 1, and cycle 7 day 1. Samples came from an open-label, multicenter, first-in-human phase I dose-escalation trial of ivuxolimab. Adults with locally advanced or metastatic head and neck squamous cell, hepatocellular, melanoma or renal cell carcinoma were enrolled in the trial. CD4+ and CD8+ T cells were sorted separately from peripheral blood before TCR sequencing.

The sequence was obtained from an adult with an advanced solid tumor such as melanoma, head and neck, liver or kidney cancer. Sequenced material: CD4+ or CD8+ T cells sorted from blood, taken in a trial of the OX40 agonist ivuxolimab. The V gene is TRBV18 and the J gene is TRBJ2-2, and possibly TRBD2, on 6 matching bases. The nucleotides read TGTGCCAGCTCACCCCCCTCGGGAGCCGGGGAGCTGTTTTTT. This encodes CASSPPSGAGELFF.